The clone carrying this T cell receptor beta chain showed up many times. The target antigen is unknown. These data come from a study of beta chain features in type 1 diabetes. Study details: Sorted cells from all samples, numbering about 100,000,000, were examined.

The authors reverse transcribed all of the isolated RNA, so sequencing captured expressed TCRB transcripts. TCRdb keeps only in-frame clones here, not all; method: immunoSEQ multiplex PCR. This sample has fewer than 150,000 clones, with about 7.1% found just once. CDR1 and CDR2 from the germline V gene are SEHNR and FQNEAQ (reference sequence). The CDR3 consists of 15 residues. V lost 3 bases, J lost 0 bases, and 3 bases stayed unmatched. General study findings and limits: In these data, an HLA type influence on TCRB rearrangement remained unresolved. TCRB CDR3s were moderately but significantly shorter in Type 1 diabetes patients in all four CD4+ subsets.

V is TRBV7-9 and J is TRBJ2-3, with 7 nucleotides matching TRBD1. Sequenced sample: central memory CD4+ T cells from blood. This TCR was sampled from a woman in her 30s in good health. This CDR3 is CASSLGDSSTDTQYF. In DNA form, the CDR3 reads TGTGCCAGCAGCTTGGGGGACAGTAGCACAGATACGCAGTATTTT.